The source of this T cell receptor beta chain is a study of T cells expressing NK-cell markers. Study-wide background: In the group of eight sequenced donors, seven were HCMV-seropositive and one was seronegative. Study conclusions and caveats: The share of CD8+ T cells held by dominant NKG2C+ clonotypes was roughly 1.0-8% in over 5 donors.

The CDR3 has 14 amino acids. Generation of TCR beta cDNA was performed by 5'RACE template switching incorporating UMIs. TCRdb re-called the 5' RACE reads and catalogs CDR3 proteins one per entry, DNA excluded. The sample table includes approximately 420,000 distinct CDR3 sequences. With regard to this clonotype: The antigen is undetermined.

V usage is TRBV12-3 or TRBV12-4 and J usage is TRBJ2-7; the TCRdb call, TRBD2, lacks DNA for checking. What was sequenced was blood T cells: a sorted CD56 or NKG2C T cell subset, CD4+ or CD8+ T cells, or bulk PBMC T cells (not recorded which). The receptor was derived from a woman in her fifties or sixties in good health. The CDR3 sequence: CASSVGTSTYEQYF.